This T cell receptor (beta chain) was profiled in a study of blood T cell repertoires in COVID-19. Study as a whole: The study drew acute and convalescent COVID-19 samples from the United States, Italy and Spain. Nucleic acid was either cDNA or gDNA, and it came from T cells, B-cell-depleted T cells, or PBMCs.

Original analysis: Amplification from reference gene primers served as the basis for estimated nucleated cell counts. TCRdb's table, derived via immunoSEQ multiplex PCR, lists solely in-frame clones and lacks some. V and J calls and clone size follow that table, whereas D and trimming were derived from the DNA. The sample carries about 190,000 clones, 88% recorded once. The germline V gene encodes CDR1 LNHDA and CDR2 SQIVND (reference sequence). V dropped 3 bases and J dropped 3 bases, with 6 bases sitting between them. The CDR3 length is 13 residues. Sequencing used peripheral blood. This clonotype was obtained from a man aged 35 to 55 with active or convalescent COVID-19. The rearrangement uses TRBV19 and TRBJ2-1; D is uncertain. CDR3 region: CASSINSYNEQFF. In DNA, the CDR3 is TGTGCCAGTAGTATCAACAGCTACAATGAGCAGTTCTTC.